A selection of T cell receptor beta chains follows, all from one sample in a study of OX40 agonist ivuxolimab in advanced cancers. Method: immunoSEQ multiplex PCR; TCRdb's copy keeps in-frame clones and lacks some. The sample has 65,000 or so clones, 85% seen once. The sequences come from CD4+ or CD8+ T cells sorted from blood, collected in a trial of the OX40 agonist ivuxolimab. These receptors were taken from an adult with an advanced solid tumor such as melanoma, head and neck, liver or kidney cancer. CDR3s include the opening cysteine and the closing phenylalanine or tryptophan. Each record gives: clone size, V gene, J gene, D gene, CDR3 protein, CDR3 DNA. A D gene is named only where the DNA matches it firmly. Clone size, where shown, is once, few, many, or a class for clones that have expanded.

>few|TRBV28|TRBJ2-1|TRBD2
CASSLTSGRVYNEQFF
TGTGCCAGCAGTTTGACTAGCGGGAGGGTATACAATGAGCAGTTCTTC
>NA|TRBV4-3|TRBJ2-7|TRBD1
CASSRSTGTGLYEQYF
TGCGCCAGCAGCCGGTCCACCGGGACAGGGCTCTACGAGCAGTACTTC
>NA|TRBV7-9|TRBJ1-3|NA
CASSLGSPRNSGNTIYF
TGTGCCAGCAGCTTAGGCTCACCCCGAAACTCTGGAAACACCATATATTTT
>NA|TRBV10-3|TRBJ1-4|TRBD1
CAISDETGAYKLFF
TGTGCCATCAGTGACGAGACAGGGGCTTACAAACTGTTTTTT
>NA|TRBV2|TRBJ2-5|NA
CASRDRETQYF
TGTGCCAGCAGAGATCGAGAGACCCAGTACTTC
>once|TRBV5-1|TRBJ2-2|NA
CASLPPTENTGELFF
TGCGCCAGCTTACCCCCGACCGAGAACACCGGGGAGCTGTTTTTT
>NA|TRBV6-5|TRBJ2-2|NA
CASSHTEGGELFF
TGTGCCAGCAGTCACACGGAGGGCGGGGAGCTGTTTTTT
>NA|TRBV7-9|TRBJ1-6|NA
CASNQPGPYNSPLHF
TGTGCCAGCAACCAACCGGGACCCTATAATTCACCCCTCCACTTT
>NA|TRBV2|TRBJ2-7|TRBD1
CASTLLDRVGYEQYF
TGTGCCAGCACCCTTCTGGACAGGGTGGGCTACGAGCAGTACTTC
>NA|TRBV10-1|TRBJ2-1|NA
CASSEGSSYNEQFF
TGCGCCAGCAGTGAGGGAAGCTCCTACAATGAGCAGTTCTTC
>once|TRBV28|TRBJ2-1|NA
CASSLTLSSYNEQFF
TGTGCCAGCAGTTTAACATTGAGCTCCTACAATGAGCAGTTCTTC
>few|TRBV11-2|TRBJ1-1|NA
CASSLKRNTEAFF
TGTGCCAGCAGCCTGAAAAGGAACACTGAAGCTTTCTTT
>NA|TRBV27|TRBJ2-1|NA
CASSFSPGVLNEQFF
TGTGCCAGCAGTTTTTCTCCAGGGGTCCTCAATGAGCAGTTCTTC
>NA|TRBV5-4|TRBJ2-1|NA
CASSWDNEQFF
TGTGCCAGCAGCTGGGACAATGAGCAGTTCTTC
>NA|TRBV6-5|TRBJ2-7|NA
CASSYGHANYEQYF
TGTGCCAGCAGTTACGGACATGCCAACTACGAGCAGTACTTC
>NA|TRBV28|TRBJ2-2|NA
CASSLYRVNTGELFF
TGTGCCAGCAGTTTATATAGGGTTAACACCGGGGAGCTGTTTTTT
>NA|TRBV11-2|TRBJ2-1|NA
CASSLASDEQFF
TGTGCCAGCAGCTTAGCCTCTGATGAGCAGTTCTTC
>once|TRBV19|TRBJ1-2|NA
CASLGAYGYTF
TGTGCCTCTCTTGGCGCATATGGCTACACCTTC
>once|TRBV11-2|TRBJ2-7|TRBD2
CASSSVTSGRAYEQYF
TGTGCCAGCAGCTCTGTGACTAGCGGGAGGGCTTACGAGCAGTACTTC
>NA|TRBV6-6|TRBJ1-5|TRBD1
CASRTGGAEYQPQHF
TGTGCCAGCAGAACAGGGGGCGCCGAATATCAGCCCCAGCATTTT
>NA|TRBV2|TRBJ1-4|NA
CASSHLRSSPTNEKLFF
TGTGCCAGCAGTCACTTACGGTCGAGTCCAACTAATGAAAAACTGTTTTTT
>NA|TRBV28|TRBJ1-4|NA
CATLNEKLFF
TGTGCCACCCTGAATGAAAAACTGTTTTTT
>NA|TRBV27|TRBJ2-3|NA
CASSLWGLGTDTQYF
TGTGCCAGCAGTTTATGGGGATTAGGCACAGATACGCAGTATTTT
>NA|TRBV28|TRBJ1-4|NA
CASSSQTGVGEKLFF
TGTGCCAGCAGTTCGCAGACAGGCGTCGGGGAAAAACTGTTTTTT
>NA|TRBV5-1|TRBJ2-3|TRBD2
CASTNGPMTREGDTQYF
TGCGCCAGCACCAACGGCCCCATGACTAGGGAGGGGGATACGCAGTATTTT
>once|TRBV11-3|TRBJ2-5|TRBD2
CASSLGVAGLDETQYF
TGTGCCAGCAGCTTAGGAGTAGCGGGATTGGATGAGACCCAGTACTTC
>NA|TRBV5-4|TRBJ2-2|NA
CASSLVVSGELFF
TGTGCCAGCAGCTTGGTCGTATCCGGGGAGCTGTTTTTT
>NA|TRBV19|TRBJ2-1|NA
CASTPQDNSYNEQFF
TGTGCCAGTACCCCGCAGGACAACTCCTACAATGAGCAGTTCTTC
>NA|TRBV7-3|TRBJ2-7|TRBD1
CASSQESGQIIYEQYF
TGTGCCAGCAGCCAAGAATCGGGACAGATAATCTACGAGCAGTACTTC
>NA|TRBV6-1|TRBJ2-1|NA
CASSEAAGYNEQFF
TGTGCCAGCAGTGAAGCGGCGGGGTACAATGAGCAGTTCTTC
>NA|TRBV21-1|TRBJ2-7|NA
CASTLVQGPKSYEQYF
TGTGCCAGCACCCTCGTCCAGGGGCCAAAATCCTACGAGCAGTACTTC
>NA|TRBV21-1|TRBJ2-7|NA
CASSKASGPLSYEQYF
TGTGCCAGCAGCAAAGCTTCCGGGCCCTTGTCCTACGAGCAGTACTTC
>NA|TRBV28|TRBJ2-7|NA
CASSLRGPRVYEQYF
TGTGCCAGCAGTCTAAGGGGACCCCGGGTCTACGAGCAGTACTTC
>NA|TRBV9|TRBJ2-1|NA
CASSLGRRGSYNEQFF
TGTGCCAGCAGCCTGGGGCGGCGCGGGTCCTACAATGAGCAGTTCTTC
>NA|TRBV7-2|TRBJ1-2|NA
CASSARTGSYTF
TGTGCCAGCAGCGCCCGGACTGGGAGCTACACCTTC
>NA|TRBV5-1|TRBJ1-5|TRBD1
CASSFQGQGGQPQHF
TGCGCCAGCAGCTTCCAAGGACAGGGTGGACAGCCCCAGCATTTT
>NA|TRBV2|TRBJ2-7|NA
CASSEYGASVNF
TGTGCCAGCAGTGAGTATGGAGCTAGCGTGAACTTC
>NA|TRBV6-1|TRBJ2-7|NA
CASSEGTMQYF
TGTGCCAGCAGTGAAGGGACGATGCAGTACTTC
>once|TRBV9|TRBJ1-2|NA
CASSVSFGAGVYGYTF
TGTGCCAGCAGCGTAAGCTTTGGGGCAGGAGTCTATGGCTACACCTTC
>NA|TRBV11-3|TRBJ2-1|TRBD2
CASSPASLSGRQFF
TGTGCCAGCAGCCCGGCGTCCCTTAGCGGGAGACAGTTCTTC
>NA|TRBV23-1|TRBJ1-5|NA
CASSPGLVSNQPQHF
TGCGCCAGCAGTCCGGGGCTCGTTTCCAATCAGCCCCAGCATTTT
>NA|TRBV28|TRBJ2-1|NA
CASIDGTAVWDEQFF
TGTGCCAGCATCGACGGGACCGCCGTGTGGGATGAGCAGTTCTTC
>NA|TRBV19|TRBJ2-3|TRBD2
CASSRGLAGVMGTQYF
TGTGCCAGTAGTAGGGGACTAGCGGGAGTTATGGGTACGCAGTATTTT
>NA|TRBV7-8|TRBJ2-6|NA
CASSLASSGANVLTF
TGTGCCAGCAGCTTAGCGAGCTCTGGGGCCAACGTCCTGACTTTC
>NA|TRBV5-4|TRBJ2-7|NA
CASSLEPTRDSYEQYF
TGTGCCAGCAGCTTGGAGCCGACCAGGGATTCCTACGAGCAGTACTTC
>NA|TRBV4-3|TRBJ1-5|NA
CASSQEVGGNQPQHF
TGCGCCAGCAGCCAAGAGGTAGGGGGCAATCAGCCCCAGCATTTT
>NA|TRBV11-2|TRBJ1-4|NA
CASSLEAKGGEEKLFF
TGTGCCAGCAGCTTAGAGGCAAAGGGTGGAGAAGAAAAACTGTTTTTT
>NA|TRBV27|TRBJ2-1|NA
CASSLLQGPEQFF
TGTGCCAGCAGTTTATTGCAGGGGCCTGAGCAGTTCTTC
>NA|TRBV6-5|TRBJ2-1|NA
CASGDVRDEQFF
TGTGCCAGCGGGGACGTCAGGGATGAGCAGTTCTTC
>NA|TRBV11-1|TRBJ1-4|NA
CASSSTENREKLFF
TGTGCCAGCAGCTCGACAGAGAACAGGGAAAAACTGTTTTTT
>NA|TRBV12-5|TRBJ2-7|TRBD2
CASGLRTSGRALTYEQYF
TGTGCTAGTGGTCTCCGGACTAGCGGGAGGGCCTTGACCTACGAGCAGTACTTC
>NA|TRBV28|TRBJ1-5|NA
CASSLETPNQPQHF
TGTGCCAGCAGTTTGGAGACACCCAATCAGCCCCAGCATTTT
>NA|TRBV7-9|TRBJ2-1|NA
CASSTDYNEQFF
TGTGCCAGCAGTACGGACTACAATGAGCAGTTCTTC
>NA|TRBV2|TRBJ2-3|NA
CASSLSGSTDTQYF
TGTGCCAGCAGCCTGAGCGGGAGCACAGATACGCAGTATTTT
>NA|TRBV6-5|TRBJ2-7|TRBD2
CASGGLVDREQYF
TGTGCCAGCGGGGGACTAGTTGACCGCGAGCAGTACTTC
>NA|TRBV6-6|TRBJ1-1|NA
CASSPGSDTEAFF
TGTGCCAGCAGCCCAGGGTCGGACACTGAAGCTTTCTTT
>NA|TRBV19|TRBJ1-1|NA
CASSIALNTEAFF
TGTGCCAGTAGTATAGCCCTGAACACTGAAGCTTTCTTT
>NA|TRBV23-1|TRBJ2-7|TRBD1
CASSQPTGGLAVPPGDEQYF
TGCGCCAGCAGTCAACCGACAGGGGGTTTAGCGGTTCCCCCTGGAGACGAGCAGTACTTC
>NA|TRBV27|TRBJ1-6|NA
CASSFRGQGSPLHF
TGTGCCAGCAGCTTCCGGGGGCAGGGGTCACCCCTCCACTTT
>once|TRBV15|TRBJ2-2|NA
CATSRDHGVPGELFF
TGTGCCACCAGCAGAGATCATGGGGTCCCCGGGGAGCTGTTTTTT